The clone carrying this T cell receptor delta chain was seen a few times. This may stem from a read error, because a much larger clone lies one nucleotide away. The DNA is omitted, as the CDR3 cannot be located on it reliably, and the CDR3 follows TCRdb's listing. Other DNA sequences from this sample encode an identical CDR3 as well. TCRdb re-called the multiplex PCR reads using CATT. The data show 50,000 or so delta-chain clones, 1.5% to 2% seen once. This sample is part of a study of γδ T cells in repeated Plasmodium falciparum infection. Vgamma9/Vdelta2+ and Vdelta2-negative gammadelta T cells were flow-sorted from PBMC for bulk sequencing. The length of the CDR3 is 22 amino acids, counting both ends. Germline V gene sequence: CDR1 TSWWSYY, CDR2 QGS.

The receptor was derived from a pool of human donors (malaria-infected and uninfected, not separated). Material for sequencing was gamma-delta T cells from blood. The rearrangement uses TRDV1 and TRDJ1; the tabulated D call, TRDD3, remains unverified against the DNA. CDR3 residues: CALGEERYVGLGTPTYTDKPIF.